A single sample is the source of the 31 T cell receptor beta chains below, sequenced in a study of shared clonotypes between healthy human individuals. Produced via immunoSEQ multiplex PCR; TCRdb's table is partial and in-frame only. The table records approximately 1,500,000 clones, under 99% of them present only once. Source material: naive CD4+ T cells sorted from blood. Subset indicated: CD45RA+ positively selected. These receptors were taken from a man aged 25 to 45 in good health.

The CDR3 reads CASSEALVRTEAFF. CDR3 sequence (DNA): TGTGCCAGCAGTGAAGCGCTTGTGAGGACTGAAGCTTTCTTT. The rearrangement links TRBV6-1 to TRBJ1-1; D call uncertain. The germline V gene encodes CDR1 MNHNS and CDR2 SASEGT. The CDR3 spans 14 residues. With 0 bases removed from V and 5 bases from J, the gap between germline ends came to 10 bases.

The chain links TRBV11-2 to TRBJ2-1; either TRBD1 or TRBD2 may supply D (5 bases each). The CDR3 runs 12 residues. The V gene lost 5 bases and the J gene lost 12 bases, with 14 bases spanning the gap. Germline lookup yields CDR1 SGHAT and CDR2 FQNNGV. The CDR3 DNA is TGTGCCAGCAGCCCACTTGGGGGTCGGCAGTTCTTC. Residues: CASSPLGGRQFF. Together with reference TRBV11-2 and TRBJ2-1, the CDR3 gives the full variable domain: EAGVAQSPRYKIIEKRQSVAFWCNPISGHATLYWYQQILGQGPKLLIQFQNNGVVDDSQLPKDRFSAERLKGVDSTLKIQPAKLEDSAVYLCASSPLGGRQFFGPGTRLTVL.

The sample holds one count of this clone. CDR3 protein: CATSGDSTNEQFF. The CDR3 nucleotides read TGTGCCACCAGCGGGGACAGCACCAATGAGCAGTTCTTC. This chain uses TRBV15 with TRBJ2-1; 7 bases line up with TRBD1. The CDR3 sequence is 13 residues long. CDR1 is LNHNV, CDR2 YYDKDF, per germline (reference sequence). V dropped 5 bases and J dropped 6; count of bases not matched to a gene: 4.

The V gene is TRBV13, the J gene TRBJ2-1; 12 bases match TRBD2. After removal of 5 bases from V and 6 bases from J, the junction contained 5 bases not matched to a gene. This CDR3 region has 15 residues. Germline lookup yields CDR1 PRHDT and CDR2 FYEKMQ (reference sequence). CDR3: CASSQSSGRANEQFF. The CDR3 nucleotides are TGTGCCAGCAGCCAATCTAGCGGGAGGGCCAATGAGCAGTTCTTC.

Concerning this clone: The sample contains more than one DNA sequence encoding this CDR3. The V gene is TRBV5-1, the J gene TRBJ2-1, with TRBD2 matching 13 bases. The CDR3 contains 15 residues. Trimming removed 3 bases from V and 9 bases from J; junction bases left unmatched: 6. The germline CDR1 and CDR2 sequences are SGHRS and YFSETQ. In nucleotides, the CDR3 is TGCGCCAGCAGCTCCGGACTAGCGGGAGAGGGTGAGCAGTTCTTC. It yields the protein CASSSGLAGEGEQFF.

The rearrangement uses TRBV28 and TRBJ1-2, with 7 bases aligning to TRBD1. The germline V gene has CDR1 MDHEN and CDR2 SYDVKM. The V gene end was trimmed by 8 bases and the J gene end by 8 bases; junction bases not matched to a gene: 11. CDR3 length: 13 amino acids. The CDR3 DNA is TGTGCCAGCCTCCGGGTAGGGGGCTTCGGCTACACCTTC. Translation: CASLRVGGFGYTF.

This rearrangement joins TRBV9 to TRBJ1-2, with TRBD1 matching 10 bases. V lost 4 bases to trimming and J lost 12 bases; unmatched junction nucleotides: 12. CDR1 and CDR2 (germline): SGDLS, YYNGEE. CDR3 length: 14 amino acids. The CDR3 loop is CASSIDRDRGTHTF. CDR3 bases: TGTGCCAGCAGCATTGACCGGGACAGGGGCACCCACACCTTC.

The V call is TRBV7-2, the J call TRBJ2-1, with TRBD2 identical over 13 bases. With V trimmed by 5 bases and J by 9 bases, 10 bases remained unmatched. The germline gives CDR1 SGHTA, CDR2 FQGNSA. The CDR3 is 16 residues long. The CDR3 sequence: CASSAQGLAGPREQFF. DNA of the CDR3: TGTGCCAGCAGCGCCCAGGGACTAGCGGGACCCCGTGAGCAGTTCTTC.

V is TRBV2 and J is TRBJ1-5; the D gene is possibly TRBD1 (5 bases). The CDR3 length is 16 residues. The V gene's germline CDR1 is SNHLY and CDR2 FYNNEI. V lost 2 bases to trimming and J lost 0 bases, with 11 bases between them. The CDR3 loop is CASSERRGGSNQPQHF. The CDR3 nucleotides are TGTGCCAGCAGTGAACGGCGTGGGGGTAGCAATCAGCCCCAGCATTTT.

The V gene is TRBV7-2, the J gene TRBJ2-7; 8 bases fit TRBD1. Germline CDR1 and CDR2: SGHTA and FQGNSA. This CDR3 has 14 amino acids. Trimming at V came to 5 bases and at J to 0 bases, leaving 3 bases not matched to a gene. The chain's CDR3 is CASSRQGSSYEQYF. The DNA of the CDR3 is TGTGCCAGCAGCCGACAGGGGAGCTCCTACGAGCAGTACTTC.

V and J are TRBV9 and TRBJ2-6; D not certain. Trimming stripped 3 bases from V and 0 bases from J, with 4 bases between. The CDR3 length is 14 residues. The germline CDR1 and CDR2 sequences are SGDLS and YYNGEE. The CDR3 coding sequence is TGTGCCAGCAGCGACCGCTCTGGGGCCAACGTCCTGACTTTC. The encoded protein is CASSDRSGANVLTF.

V is TRBV9 and J is TRBJ2-3, with D unresolved. CDR1 is SGDLS, CDR2 YYNGEE, per germline. The CDR3 runs to 12 residues. Trimming left V 4 bases short and J 6 bases short, with 9 bases between. The CDR3 DNA is TGTGCCAGCAGCCCCTCCATGGATACGCAGTATTTT. This encodes CASSPSMDTQYF.

V is TRBV4-2 and J is TRBJ2-5, with no clear D. The germline gives CDR1 LGHNA, CDR2 YNFKEQ. Trimming stripped 0 bases from V and 3 bases from J, with 11 bases between. The CDR3 is 15 amino acids. The CDR3 sequence: CASSQDTRFKETQYF. In DNA form, the CDR3 reads TGTGCCAGCAGCCAAGATACCAGGTTCAAAGAGACCCAGTACTTC.

The chain is built from TRBV4-1 and TRBJ2-7; TRBD2 agrees at 9 bases. The CDR3 covers 16 residues. Trimming removed 0 bases from V and 3 bases from J; junction bases left unmatched: 6. From germline, CDR1 is MGHRA and CDR2 YSYEKL. CDR3 DNA: TGCGCCAGCAGCCAAGATGGCAGCGGGAGGAGCTACGAGCAGTACTTC. Its protein is CASSQDGSGRSYEQYF.

The gene calls are TRBV18 and TRBJ2-7; weak D call: TRBD1 (6 bases). Germline values: CDR1 KGHSH, CDR2 LQKENI. CDR3 length: 14 amino acids. The ends were cut back, 0 bases at V and 4 bases at J, with 10 bases in the middle. In DNA, the CDR3 is TGTGCCAGCTCACCACCGTCACAGGGTTACGAGCAGTACTTC. Translated: CASSPPSQGYEQYF.

The chain employs TRBV5-5 and TRBJ2-7; 10 bases match TRBD1. The V gene's germline CDR1 is SGHKS and CDR2 YYEKEE (reference sequence). The CDR3 has 15 amino acids. V dropped 4 bases and J dropped 5; count of bases not matched to a gene: 9. The chain's CDR3 is CASSLVTGGHHEQYF. DNA for the CDR3: TGTGCCAGCAGCCTAGTGACAGGGGGCCACCACGAGCAGTACTTC.

This chain uses TRBV7-2 with TRBJ2-1; D call uncertain. The V gene lost 0 bases and the J gene lost 0 bases, with 3 bases spanning the gap. The CDR3 totals 14 residues. The germline V gene has CDR1 SGHTA and CDR2 FQGNSA. This CDR3 is CASSLAVSYNEQFF. CDR3 in DNA: TGTGCCAGCAGCTTAGCGGTCTCCTACAATGAGCAGTTCTTC.

V and J are TRBV28 and TRBJ1-5, with 8 bases identical to TRBD1. Germline CDR1 MDHEN, CDR2 SYDVKM. With 10 bases clipped from V and 2 bases from J, the junction kept 16 bases outside the gene matches. CDR3 length: 17 residues. Here the CDR3 DNA reads TGTGCCACCCGCCCGAACAGGGGGAGAGGTGGCAATCAGCCCCAGCATTTT. Encoded protein: CATRPNRGRGGNQPQHF. Supplemented by reference TRBV28 and TRBJ1-5, the full variable domain reads DVKVTQSSRYLVKRTGEKVFLECVQDMDHENMFWYRQDPGLGLRLIYFSYDVKMKEKGDIPEGYSVSREKKERFSLILESASTNQTSMYLCATRPNRGRGGNQPQHFGDGTRLSIL.

In its sample, this clone was seen once. The chain uses TRBV6-5 and TRBJ1-3; D gene ambiguous. The V gene's germline CDR1 is MNHEY and CDR2 SVGAGI. The CDR3 is 15 residues long. Trimming cost V 5 bases and J 4 bases, with 15 bases left between them. CDR3 sequence: CASSPDFIAGNTIYF. For the CDR3, the DNA is TGTGCCAGCAGTCCGGACTTCATCGCGGGAAACACCATATATTTT.

V is TRBV5-8 and J is TRBJ2-1; 13 positions match TRBD2. Germline V lookup: CDR1 SGHTS, CDR2 YDEGEE. The CDR3 consists of 17 residues. Germline trimming cut 0 bases from V and 8 bases from J; bases unmatched to any gene: 8. CDR3 in amino acids: CASSLGGLAGVAHEQFF. DNA for the CDR3: TGTGCCAGCAGCTTGGGCGGACTAGCGGGAGTAGCCCATGAGCAGTTCTTC.

This rearrangement joins TRBV30 to TRBJ2-1, with D possibly TRBD2 on 5 matching bases. CDR1 is GTSNPN and CDR2 is SVGIG in the germline V gene (reference sequence). Trimming pared 3 bases from V and 7 bases from J, leaving 16 bases between. The CDR3 length is 14 residues. CDR3 nucleotides: TGTGCCTGGAGGGCCCTCAGCGGCTGGAATGAGCAGTTCTTC. Protein sequence: CAWRALSGWNEQFF.

CDR3 loop: CASSERQGHNEQFF. CDR3 DNA: TGTGCCAGCAGTGAAAGACAGGGCCACAATGAGCAGTTCTTC. This chain connects TRBV2 to TRBJ2-1; TRBD1 aligns across 7 bases. V dropped 2 bases and J dropped 5; count of bases not matched to a gene: 3. The CDR3 consists of 14 residues. CDR1 is SNHLY, CDR2 FYNNEI, per germline. The full variable domain, rest sourced from reference TRBV2 and TRBJ2-1, is EPEVTQTPSHQVTQMGQEVILRCVPISNHLYFYWYRQILGQKVEFLVSFYNNEISEKSEIFDDQFSVERPDGSNFTLKIRSTKLEDSAMYFCASSERQGHNEQFFGPGTRLTVL.

The chain is built from TRBV9 and TRBJ2-7; D is perhaps TRBD2 (5 bases). Germline V gene sequence: CDR1 SGDLS, CDR2 YYNGEE. The CDR3 totals 15 residues. V was cut by 3 bases and J by 4 bases, with 17 bases left in between. CDR3 nucleotide sequence: TGTGCCAGCAGCGCCAGCGGATCTACTCTGTACGAGCAGTACTTC. It is translated as CASSASGSTLYEQYF.

The V and J genes are TRBV19 and TRBJ1-5; D is unclear. Germline CDR1 and CDR2: LNHDA and SQIVND (reference sequence). Trimming removed 4 bases at V and 9 bases at J, with 16 bases between. The CDR3 contains 14 residues. CDR3 in DNA: TGTGCCAGTAGTAGGCAGGCAGCCACTACGCCCCAGCATTTT. Its translation: CASSRQAATTPQHF.

V and J are TRBV9 and TRBJ2-1; the match to TRBD1 covers 10 bases. CDR3 length equals 15 residues. The V and J ends lost 3 bases and 8 bases, in that order; junction bases with no gene match: 8. Germline CDR1 and CDR2: SGDLS and YYNGEE. In DNA, the CDR3 is TGTGCCAGCAGCGCACGGGGACAGGGGTTCGATGAGCAGTTCTTC. This codes for CASSARGQGFDEQFF.

This chain connects TRBV18 to TRBJ2-3; D perhaps matches TRBD1 (5 bases). V lost 1 base and J 2 bases, leaving 10 bases between the germline ends. The CDR3 contains 15 residues. Germline V gene lookup returns CDR1 KGHSH and CDR2 LQKENI. CDR3 DNA sequence: TGTGCCAGCTCACCACAGGGGATCACCACAGATACGCAGTATTTT. Translated: CASSPQGITTDTQYF.

The chain uses TRBV5-4 and TRBJ2-1; 7 nucleotides match TRBD2. This CDR3 region has 17 residues. Germline assignment: CDR1 SGHNT and CDR2 YYREEE (reference sequence). V gave up 4 bases and J gave up 4 bases; unmatched junction bases: 14. Here the CDR3 reads CASSLPELAGEYNEQFF. CDR3 nucleotide sequence: TGTGCCAGCAGCCTCCCGGAATTGGCGGGAGAATACAATGAGCAGTTCTTC.

The chain uses TRBV19 and TRBJ2-1; TRBD1 matches 9 bases. Losses at the gene ends were 3 bases for V and 10 bases for J; bases not matched to a gene: 13. CDR3 length: 16 amino acids. Germline V CDR1 and CDR2: LNHDA, SQIVND (reference sequence). DNA of the CDR3: TGTGCCAGTAGTATTCGGGGCACAGGGGGCCCAGGCGAGCAGTTCTTC. Translation gives CASSIRGTGGPGEQFF.

This sequence joins TRBV27 and TRBJ1-3; D is undetermined. The V gene lost 0 bases and the J gene lost 2 bases, with 8 bases spanning the gap. Germline V gene sequence: CDR1 MNHEY, CDR2 SMNVEV (reference sequence). The CDR3 is made up of 15 amino acids. The CDR3 spells CASSLSIAAGNTIYF. In DNA, the CDR3 is TGTGCCAGCAGTTTATCGATCGCAGCTGGAAACACCATATATTTT.

The rearrangement links TRBV6-6 to TRBJ2-7; D remains ambiguous. Trimming left V 7 bases short and J 3 bases short, with 10 bases between. The germline CDR1 and CDR2 sequences are MNHNY and SVGAGI (reference sequence). The CDR3 has 12 residues. CDR3 nucleotide sequence: TGTGCCAGCAAGCCGGATCGCTACGAGCAGTACTTC. The encoded protein is CASKPDRYEQYF.

The rearrangement links TRBV19 to TRBJ2-3; D remains ambiguous. This CDR3 contains 17 residues. Per germline, CDR1 LNHDA and CDR2 SQIVND (reference sequence). The V end lost 3 bases, the J end lost 4 bases, and 20 bases lay between the germline ends. The CDR3 nucleotides are TGTGCCAGTAGTATTTCCCTTGGAACTCCGGCGGCAGATACGCAGTATTTT. This encodes CASSISLGTPAADTQYF. The whole variable domain, remainder taken from reference TRBV19 and TRBJ2-3, is DGGITQSPKYLFRKEGQNVTLSCEQNLNHDAMYWYRQDPGQGLRLIYYSQIVNDFQKGDIAEGYSVSREKKESFPLTVTSAQKNPTAFYLCASSISLGTPAADTQYFGPGTRLTVL.